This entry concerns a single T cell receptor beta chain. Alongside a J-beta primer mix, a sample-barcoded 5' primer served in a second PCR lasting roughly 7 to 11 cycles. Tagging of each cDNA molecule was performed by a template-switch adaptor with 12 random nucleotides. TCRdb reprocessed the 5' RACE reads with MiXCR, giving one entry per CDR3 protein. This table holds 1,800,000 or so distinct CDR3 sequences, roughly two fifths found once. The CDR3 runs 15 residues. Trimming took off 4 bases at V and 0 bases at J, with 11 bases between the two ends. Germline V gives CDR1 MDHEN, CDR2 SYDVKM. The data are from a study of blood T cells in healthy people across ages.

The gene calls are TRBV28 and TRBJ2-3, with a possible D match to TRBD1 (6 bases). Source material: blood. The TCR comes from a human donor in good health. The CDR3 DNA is TGTGCCAGCAGTTCCCGGGACACTAGCACAGATACGCAGTATTTT. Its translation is CASSSRDTSTDTQYF.